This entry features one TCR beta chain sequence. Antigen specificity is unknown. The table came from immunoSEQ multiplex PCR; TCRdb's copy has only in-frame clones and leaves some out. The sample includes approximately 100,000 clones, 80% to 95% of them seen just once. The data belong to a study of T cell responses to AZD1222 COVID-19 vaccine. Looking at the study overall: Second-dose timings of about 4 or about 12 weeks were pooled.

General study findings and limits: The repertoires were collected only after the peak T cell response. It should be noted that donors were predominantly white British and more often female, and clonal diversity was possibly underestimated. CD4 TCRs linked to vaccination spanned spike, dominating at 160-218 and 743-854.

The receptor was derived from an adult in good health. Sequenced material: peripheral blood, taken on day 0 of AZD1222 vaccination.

The CDR3 loop is CASRMSGQGRYEQYF. For the CDR3, the DNA is TGTGCCAGCAGAATGTCGGGACAGGGGAGGTACGAGCAGTACTTC. The chain combines TRBV25-1 with TRBJ2-7; 10 nucleotides line up with TRBD1. CDR1 is MGHDK, CDR2 SYGVNS, per germline. With V trimmed by 6 bases and J by 4 bases, 9 bases remained unmatched. This CDR3 has 15 amino acids.